This T cell receptor (beta chain) was retrieved from a study of T cell repertoires in aging, cancer and after chemotherapy. Study overall: Repeat sampling of healthy donors over several months to years showed clear clonal overlap.

Findings of the study overall: In healthy donors, age-related TCR diversity loss mainly reflected lost richness.

A word on this clonotype: Its target is not known.

Rearranged V-D-J TRB sequences were amplified with a mixed TRB-A/B primer pool. Using its own MiXCR run on the multiplex PCR reads, TCRdb lists one record per CDR3 protein. The sample contains about 17,000 distinct CDR3 sequences, about 50% of which appear only once. Amplification of TCR beta used genomic DNA extracted from peripheral blood. Trimming removed 4 bases from V and 4 bases from J, with 20 bases in between. Germline V gives CDR1 MNHEY, CDR2 SVGAGI. The CDR3 covers 17 residues. This chain uses TRBV6-5 with TRBJ1-5; possibly TRBD1 for D (6 bases). The sequencing sample was made of blood. The clonotype was recovered from a human donor in good health. The CDR3 protein is CASSSTLRGIGNQPQHF. The CDR3 nucleotides read TGTGCCAGCAGTTCCACCTTGAGGGGGATTGGGAATCAGCCCCAGCATTTT.